The 10 T cell receptor beta chains listed next were all sequenced from one sample in a study of CD8 T cells in Susac syndrome. Random hexamers primed reverse transcription of about 0.45 to 1 ug RNA. TCRdb used MiXCR to reprocess the immunoSEQ multiplex PCR reads, holding one entry per CDR3 protein. Among approximately 170,000 distinct CDR3 sequences listed, 90% to 95% were seen once. The specimen sequenced was CD4+ T cells from PBMCs. These receptor sequences come from a human donor in good health.

For the CDR3, the DNA is TGTGCCAGTAGTATATCCAGGGGGCACAATGAGCAGTTCTTC. It translates to CASSISRGHNEQFF. This rearrangement joins TRBV19 to TRBJ2-1; 8 bases align to TRBD1. Germline CDR1 LNHDA, CDR2 SQIVND (reference sequence). V shed 2 bases, J shed 5 bases, and the junction held 2 bases outside the gene matches. The CDR3 length is 14 residues.

A word on this clonotype: The junction differs from germline at one of its ends, possibly a read error. V usage is TRBV4-1 and J usage is TRBJ2-3; D remains ambiguous. This CDR3 is built from 13 residues. Germline V gene data show CDR1 as MGHRA and CDR2 as YSYEKL. The CDR3 loop reads CASRQESTDTQYF. Written as DNA, the CDR3 is TGCGCCAGCAGGCAAGAAAGCACAGATACGCAGTATTTT.

This sequence joins TRBV18 and TRBJ2-7; TRBD1 or TRBD2 may be the D gene (5 bases each). The CDR3 is 12 residues long. The ends were cut back, 6 bases at V and 0 bases at J, with 6 bases in the middle. Germline values: CDR1 KGHSH, CDR2 LQKENI. The CDR3 DNA sequence: TGTGCCAGCTCCGGGGCCTCCTACGAGCAGTACTTC. This encodes CASSGASYEQYF.

V usage is TRBV19 and J usage is TRBJ2-5; 7 bases are a match to TRBD2. Trimming removed 6 bases from V and 4 bases from J; junction bases left unmatched: 11. This CDR3 spans 15 amino acids. The V gene's germline CDR1 is LNHDA and CDR2 SQIVND (reference sequence). The CDR3 sequence is CASRAPVIAGETQYF. CDR3 coding DNA: TGTGCCAGTAGGGCCCCAGTAATAGCGGGAGAGACCCAGTACTTC.

The gene calls are TRBV28 and TRBJ2-6, with D perhaps TRBD2 (5 bases). V lost 5 bases, J lost 2 bases, and 25 bases lay in between. CDR3 length: 20 residues. Germline CDR1 is MDHEN and CDR2 is SYDVKM. In DNA, the CDR3 is TGTGCCAGCAGTAACCGGGCCCTCAGGTTACTAGTTGCTGGGGCCAACGTCCTGACTTTC. It translates to CASSNRALRLLVAGANVLTF. Together with reference TRBV28 and TRBJ2-6, the CDR3 gives the full variable domain: DVKVTQSSRYLVKRTGEKVFLECVQDMDHENMFWYRQDPGLGLRLIYFSYDVKMKEKGDIPEGYSVSREKKERFSLILESASTNQTSMYLCASSNRALRLLVAGANVLTFGAGSRLTVL.

The J gene is TRBJ1-2, the V gene TRBV5-1, with D tentatively TRBD1 (6 bases). Germline assignment: CDR1 SGHRS and CDR2 YFSETQ. V was shortened by 4 bases and J by 3 bases, with 13 bases between the two germline ends. The CDR3 has 14 residues. This CDR3 reads CASSGRPGDYGYTF. The CDR3 coding sequence is TGCGCCAGCAGCGGGCGGCCAGGGGACTATGGCTACACCTTC.

The chain employs TRBV24-1 and TRBJ2-3; 9 positions match TRBD2. CDR1 and CDR2 from the germline V gene are KGHDR and SFDVKD. Unmatched junction bases numbered 5, after V lost 3 bases and J lost 2 bases. CDR3 length equals 16 residues. The CDR3 DNA is TGTGCCACCAGTGATACGACTAGCGGTAACACAGATACGCAGTATTTT. Translation gives CATSDTTSGNTDTQYF.

The chain joins TRBV12-3 or TRBV12-4 to TRBJ1-5; D is undetermined. The CDR3 spans 15 residues. Trimming shortened V by 7 bases and J by 3 bases, and 16 bases separated the two germline ends. The CDR3 sequence: CASTTTGVANQPQHF. DNA of the CDR3: TGTGCCAGCACCACCACCGGGGTGGCCAATCAGCCCCAGCATTTT.

V usage is TRBV7-2 and J usage is TRBJ1-1, with D unresolved. Trimming removed 1 base at V and 6 bases at J, with 9 bases between. This CDR3 region has 13 residues. Germline V gene data show CDR1 as SGHTA and CDR2 as FQGNSA. The CDR3 reads CASSLGREAEAFF. DNA for the CDR3: TGTGCCAGCAGCTTAGGGAGGGAGGCTGAAGCTTTCTTT.

V is TRBV5-6 and J is TRBJ1-2; D uncertain. Germline loops: CDR1 SGHDT, CDR2 YYEEEE. The length of the CDR3 is 13 residues. The V end was cut by 1 base, the J end by 0 bases, with 4 bases between. The CDR3 loop is CASSLLANYGYTF. The CDR3 nucleotides are TGTGCCAGCAGCTTGCTAGCTAACTATGGCTACACCTTC.